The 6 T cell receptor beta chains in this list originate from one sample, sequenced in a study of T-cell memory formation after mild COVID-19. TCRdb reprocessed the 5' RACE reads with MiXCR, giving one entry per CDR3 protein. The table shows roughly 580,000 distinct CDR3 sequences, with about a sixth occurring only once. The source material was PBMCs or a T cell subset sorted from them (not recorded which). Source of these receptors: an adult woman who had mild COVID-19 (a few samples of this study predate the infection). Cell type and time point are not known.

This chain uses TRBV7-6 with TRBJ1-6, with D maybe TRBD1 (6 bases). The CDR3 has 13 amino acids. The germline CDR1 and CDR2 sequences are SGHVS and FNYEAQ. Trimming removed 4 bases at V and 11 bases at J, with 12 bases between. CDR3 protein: CASSSGTFPPLHF. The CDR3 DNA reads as TGTGCCAGCAGCTCCGGGACATTTCCACCCCTCCACTTT.

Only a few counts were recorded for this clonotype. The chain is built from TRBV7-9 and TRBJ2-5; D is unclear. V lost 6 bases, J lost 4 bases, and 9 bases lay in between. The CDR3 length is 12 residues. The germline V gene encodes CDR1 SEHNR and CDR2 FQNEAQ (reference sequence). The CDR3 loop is CASSGLGETQYF. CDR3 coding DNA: TGTGCCAGCAGTGGATTAGGAGAGACCCAGTACTTC.

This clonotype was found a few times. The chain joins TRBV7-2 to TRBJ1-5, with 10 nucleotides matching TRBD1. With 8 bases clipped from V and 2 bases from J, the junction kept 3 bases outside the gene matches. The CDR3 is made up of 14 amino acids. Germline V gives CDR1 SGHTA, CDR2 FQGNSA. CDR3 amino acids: CASDRGLGNQPQHF. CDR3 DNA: TGTGCCAGCGACAGGGGGCTTGGCAATCAGCCCCAGCATTTT.

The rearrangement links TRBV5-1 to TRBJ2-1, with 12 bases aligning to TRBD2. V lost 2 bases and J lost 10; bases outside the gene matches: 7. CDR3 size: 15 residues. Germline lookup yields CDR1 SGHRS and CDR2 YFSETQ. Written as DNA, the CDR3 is TGCGCCAGCAGCTTCTCTCTAGCGGGAGGGAACGAGCAGTTCTTC. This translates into CASSFSLAGGNEQFF. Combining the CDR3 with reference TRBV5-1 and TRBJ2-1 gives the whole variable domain KAGVTQTPRYLIKTRGQQVTLSCSPISGHRSVSWYQQTPGQGLQFLFEYFSETQRNKGNFPGRFSGRQFSNSRSEMNVSTLELGDSALYLCASSFSLAGGNEQFFGPGTRLTVL.

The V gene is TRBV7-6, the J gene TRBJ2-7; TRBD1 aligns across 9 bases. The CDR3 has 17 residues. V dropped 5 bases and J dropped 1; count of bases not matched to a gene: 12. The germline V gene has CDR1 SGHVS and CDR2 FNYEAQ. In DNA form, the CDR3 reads TGTGCCAGCAGCCAACTCTTCCGGGACAGGGTTTCCTACGAGCAGTACTTC. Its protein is CASSQLFRDRVSYEQYF.

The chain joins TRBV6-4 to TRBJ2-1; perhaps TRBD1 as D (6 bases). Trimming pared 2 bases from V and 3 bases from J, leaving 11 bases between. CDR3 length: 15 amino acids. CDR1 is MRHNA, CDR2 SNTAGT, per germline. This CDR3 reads CASSDSRTDYNEQFF. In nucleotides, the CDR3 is TGTGCCAGCAGTGACAGTAGGACAGACTACAATGAGCAGTTCTTC.